This T cell receptor beta chain is drawn from a study of T cells in Graves' hyperthyroidism and ophthalmopathy. V gave up 0 bases and J gave up 2 bases, with 12 bases separating them. The CDR3 length is 16 residues. What was amplified from RNA transcripts were TCR beta CDR3 regions. Carried out on the TCR CDR3, a first-round RT-PCR used the HTBI primer set. TCRdb reprocessed the multiplex PCR reads with MiXCR, giving one entry per CDR3 protein. Of hundreds of thousands of distinct CDR3 sequences listed, approximately 23% are singletons. Patients with uncontrolled infections, other autoimmune diseases, pregnancy or lactation were excluded. It was 8 to 10 ml of fresh peripheral blood that supplied the PBMCs.

J is TRBJ2-3 and V is TRBV12-3 or TRBV12-4; D call uncertain. Material: blood. The receptor was isolated from a woman in her thirties or forties with Graves' ophthalmopathy. Here the CDR3 DNA reads TGTGCCAGCAGTTTAGCACACTCGCTTTACACAGATACGCAGTATTTT. This sequence encodes CASSLAHSLYTDTQYF.